Listed here are 30 T cell receptor beta chains from one sample, sequenced in a study of cytomegalovirus exposure and HLA in healthy donors. In the PCR, 60 Vbeta and 13 Jbeta primers were used. Produced via immunoSEQ multiplex PCR; TCRdb's table is partial and in-frame only. This table has around 120,000 clones, 81% appearing once. Specimen: PBMCs. These TCRs come from a young man in good health and CMV-seronegative.

The chain has TRBV29-1 and TRBJ2-2, with D perhaps matching TRBD1 (6 bases). The CDR3 loop spans 11 amino acids. Germline CDR1 SQVTM, CDR2 ANQGSEA. Deletions cut 5 bases from V and 7 bases from J, with 8 bases between. CDR3 DNA sequence: TGCAGCGTTACACAGGGCGGGGAGCTGTTTTTT. This translates into CSVTQGGELFF.

The chain joins TRBV15 to TRBJ1-1; no definite D call. The CDR3 length is 12 residues. V was pared by 0 bases and J by 10 bases, with 9 bases between. The germline V gene encodes CDR1 LNHNV and CDR2 YYDKDF (reference sequence). The chain's CDR3 is CATSRDYFRAFF. CDR3 sequence (DNA): TGTGCCACCAGCAGAGATTACTTTCGAGCTTTCTTT.

This clone appeared a single time. This sequence joins TRBV9 and TRBJ1-1; TRBD1 is a possible D gene (5 bases). Germline V gives CDR1 SGDLS, CDR2 YYNGEE. This CDR3 spans 14 amino acids. V was trimmed by 4 bases and J by 0 bases, leaving 10 bases between them. The CDR3 nucleotides read TGTGCCAGCAGCCCTCGGGGGGTGAACACTGAAGCTTTCTTT. It specifies CASSPRGVNTEAFF.

This chain uses TRBV7-2 with TRBJ2-7; D is unclear. There are 11 residues in the CDR3. CDR1 and CDR2 (germline): SGHTA, FQGNSA. V lost 5 bases to trimming and J lost 2 bases, with 4 bases between them. CDR3 sequence (DNA): TGTGCCAGCAGCGTAACCTACGAGCAGTACTTC. Protein: CASSVTYEQYF.

The rearrangement joins TRBV4-1 to TRBJ1-6; TRBD1 is a possible D gene (6 bases). Germline assignment: CDR1 MGHRA and CDR2 YSYEKL. The ends were cut back, 1 base at V and 3 bases at J, with 13 bases in the middle. The CDR3 covers 17 residues. The CDR3 bases are TGCGCCAGCAGCCAAGCACACGGGACAAACTATAATTCACCCCTCCACTTT. It specifies CASSQAHGTNYNSPLHF.

The chain couples TRBV7-8 to TRBJ2-7; D is uncertain. Looked up from germline, CDR1 is SGHVS and CDR2 is FQNEAQ. The CDR3 consists of 12 residues. V was pared by 1 base and J by 4 bases, with 5 bases between. The CDR3 is CASSLVEYEQYF. For the CDR3, the DNA is TGTGCCAGCAGCTTAGTCGAGTACGAGCAGTACTTC.

The rearrangement links TRBV2 to TRBJ1-4; TRBD1 matches at 8 bases. CDR1 SNHLY and CDR2 FYNNEI come from the germline V gene. The CDR3 length is 14 residues. J lost 12 bases, V lost 9 bases, and 15 bases had no gene match. The CDR3 spells CASETTGDLNELFF. The DNA of the CDR3 is TGTGCCAGTGAAACGACAGGGGACTTGAACGAACTGTTTTTT.

This rearrangement joins TRBV27 to TRBJ2-5; tentatively, D is TRBD2 (6 bases). Germline V gives CDR1 MNHEY, CDR2 SMNVEV (reference sequence). Trimming removed 2 bases at V and 6 bases at J, with 19 bases between. The CDR3 length is 16 residues. In nucleotides, the CDR3 is TGTGCCAGCAGTTTACAGGGTGTGGAGGGGTTTCAGACCCAGTACTTC. Translation gives CASSLQGVEGFQTQYF.

This chain uses TRBV6-5 with TRBJ1-1; possibly TRBD1 for D (6 bases). V was clipped by 4 bases and J by 0 bases, with 15 bases between them. The CDR3 is made up of 16 amino acids. Looked up from germline, CDR1 is MNHEY and CDR2 is SVGAGI. The CDR3 sequence: CASSSRTAGMNTEAFF. Here the CDR3 DNA reads TGTGCCAGCAGTTCACGGACAGCGGGAATGAACACTGAAGCTTTCTTT.

This clone occurred once. CDR3 DNA sequence: TGTGCCAGCAGCGTAGTTGGGACACAGAACACTGAAGCTTTCTTT. It encodes CASSVVGTQNTEAFF. The chain links TRBV9 to TRBJ1-1, with D tentatively TRBD1 (6 bases). V was shortened by 0 bases and J by 1 base, with 10 bases between the two germline ends. From germline, CDR1 is SGDLS and CDR2 YYNGEE. This CDR3 has 15 amino acids.

V is TRBV2 and J is TRBJ1-2; D not resolved. The CDR3 spans 11 residues. Deletions cut 8 bases from V and 10 bases from J, with 14 bases between. Germline V CDR1 and CDR2: SNHLY, FYNNEI. Here the CDR3 reads CASPQVVDYTF. The CDR3 nucleotides are TGTGCCAGCCCCCAGGTAGTAGACTACACCTTC.

The chain recombines TRBV19 with TRBJ1-1, with TRBD1 matching over 9 bases. CDR1 and CDR2 (germline): LNHDA, SQIVND (reference sequence). The length of the CDR3 is 14 residues. Trimming removed 5 bases from V and 4 bases from J; junction bases left unmatched: 5. CDR3 protein: CASSLPTGGTEAFF. CDR3 DNA: TGTGCCAGTAGTCTACCGACAGGGGGCACTGAAGCTTTCTTT.

This chain joins TRBV4-1 and TRBJ1-4; no definite D call. Trimming took 6 bases from V and 2 from J, leaving 13 bases between them. From germline, CDR1 is MGHRA and CDR2 YSYEKL. The CDR3 totals 15 residues. The CDR3 bases are TGCGCCAGCAGTAGTTCGGGGATTACTAATGAAAAACTGTTTTTT. It specifies CASSSSGITNEKLFF.

The V call is TRBV18, the J call TRBJ2-2; D gene ambiguous. CDR3 length equals 16 residues. Trimming removed 3 bases at V and 2 bases at J, with 13 bases between. Germline CDR1 is KGHSH and CDR2 is LQKENI. The CDR3 loop is CASSPLEQTNTGELFF. CDR3 in DNA: TGTGCCAGCTCACCTTTGGAACAGACAAACACCGGGGAGCTGTTTTTT.

This rearrangement joins TRBV30 to TRBJ2-5, with D tentatively TRBD1 (5 bases). Matching the DNA end better, TRBJ2-7 makes the J call doubtful. The CDR3 is 14 residues long. CDR1 is GTSNPN and CDR2 is SVGIG in the germline V gene (reference sequence). Here the CDR3 reads CAWSVGQGRNEQYF. The CDR3 nucleotides are TGTGCCTGGAGTGTAGGGCAGGGAAGGAACGAGCAGTACTTC.

The genes are TRBV2 and TRBJ1-2, with D perhaps TRBD1 (5 bases). The germline V gene encodes CDR1 SNHLY and CDR2 FYNNEI. The CDR3 is made up of 14 amino acids. The V end lost 5 bases, the J end lost 8 bases, and 18 bases lay between the germline ends. CDR3 nucleotide sequence: TGTGCCAGCAGTAAGACAGCTCAGAGGACGGGCTACACCTTC. Translation: CASSKTAQRTGYTF.

In the case of this clone: Other DNA sequences in the sample encode the same CDR3. This chain joins TRBV30 and TRBJ1-6; a weak D match, TRBD1 (5 bases). The CDR3 has 16 amino acids. Germline CDR1 reads GTSNPN; CDR2 reads SVGIG (reference sequence). V was shortened by 4 bases and J by 0 bases, with 13 bases between the two germline ends. The CDR3 sequence: CAWTNYRSSYNSPLHF. CDR3 nucleotides: TGTGCCTGGACTAACTACAGGAGCTCCTATAATTCACCCCTCCACTTT. Full variable domain (outside the CDR3, taken from reference TRBV30 and TRBJ1-6): SQTIHQWPATLVQPVGSPLSLECTVEGTSNPNLYWYRQAAGRGLQLLFYSVGIGQISSEVPQNLSASRPQDRQFILSSKKLLLSDSGFYLCAWTNYRSSYNSPLHFGNGTRLTVT.

The chain recombines TRBV25-1 with TRBJ1-6; D is unresolved. This CDR3 is 13 amino acids long. The germline CDR1 and CDR2 sequences are MGHDK and SYGVNS. Trimming took 11 bases from V and 0 from J, leaving 8 bases between them. The DNA for the CDR3 is TGTGCCGTAGAGAGCTCCTATAATTCACCCCTCCACTTT. Encoded protein: CAVESSYNSPLHF.

The chain couples TRBV6-1 to TRBJ1-1; 12 positions agree with TRBD1. CDR3 length: 16 amino acids. Trimming at V came to 4 bases and at J to 5 bases, leaving 8 bases not matched to a gene. The germline gives CDR1 MNHNS, CDR2 SASEGT. CDR3 in amino acids: CASSGGQGAVRTEAFF. CDR3 nucleotides: TGTGCCAGCAGTGGGGGACAGGGGGCAGTTCGTACTGAAGCTTTCTTT.

In its sample, this clone was seen once. The rearrangement joins TRBV4-1 to TRBJ2-7, with 9 bases aligning to TRBD1. From germline, CDR1 is MGHRA and CDR2 YSYEKL. J gave up 2 bases and V 1 base, and 3 bases lay outside the gene matches. The CDR3 is 15 residues long. CDR3 sequence: CASSQGDRDPYEQYF. CDR3 in DNA: TGCGCCAGCAGCCAAGGGGACAGGGACCCCTACGAGCAGTACTTC.

V is TRBV27 and J is TRBJ1-4; D not certain. V lost 7 bases to trimming and J lost 1 base, with 7 bases between them. The CDR3 loop spans 13 amino acids. CDR1 is MNHEY, CDR2 SMNVEV, per germline (reference sequence). Written as DNA, the CDR3 is TGTGCCAGCACTTCAGGAACTAATGAAAAACTGTTTTTT. Encoded protein: CASTSGTNEKLFF.

V usage is TRBV27 and J usage is TRBJ1-2; D ambiguous. Germline V gene sequence: CDR1 MNHEY, CDR2 SMNVEV (reference sequence). The CDR3 sequence is 15 residues long. The V gene lost 4 bases and the J gene lost 8 bases, with 20 bases spanning the gap. The CDR3 loop reads CASSSSTSGLRGYTF. CDR3 nucleotides: TGTGCCAGCAGTTCATCCACGAGCGGTCTGAGAGGCTACACCTTC.

This chain joins TRBV9 and TRBJ1-1, with 9 bases fitting TRBD1. Germline assignment: CDR1 SGDLS and CDR2 YYNGEE. V shed 4 bases and J 6 bases; nucleotides not matched to a gene: 7. The CDR3 contains 14 residues. CDR3 in DNA: TGTGCCAGCAGCCAGGGGACAGGGAGGTCTGAAGCTTTCTTT. Its translation is CASSQGTGRSEAFF. The complete variable domain, with remaining parts taken from reference TRBV9 and TRBJ1-1, reads DSGVTQTPKHLITATGQRVTLRCSPRSGDLSVYWYQQSLDQGLQFLIQYYNGEERAKGNILERFSAQQFPDLHSELNLSSLELGDSALYFCASSQGTGRSEAFFGQGTRLTVV.

This clone was seen more than once but under ten times. J is TRBJ1-4 and V is TRBV10-2; tentatively, D is TRBD1 (6 bases). Trimming took off 8 bases at V and 7 bases at J, with 17 bases between the two ends. Germline V gene data show CDR1 as WSHSY and CDR2 as SAAADI. The CDR3 is 14 amino acids. The DNA of the CDR3 is TGCGCCAGCTCAAGCAGGGGAGAAGGTGAAAAACTGTTTTTT. Residues: CASSSRGEGEKLFF.

This clone was observed a single time. The rearrangement joins TRBV7-8 to TRBJ1-2; no definite D call. V was clipped by 5 bases and J by 4 bases, with 11 bases between them. The germline V gene encodes CDR1 SGHVS and CDR2 FQNEAQ. This CDR3 spans 13 amino acids. This chain's CDR3 is CASSPAELYGYTF. In DNA, the CDR3 is TGTGCCAGCAGCCCCGCGGAGCTCTATGGCTACACCTTC.

The chain joins TRBV27 to TRBJ1-6; 7 bases fit TRBD1. The V and J ends lost 4 bases and 2 bases, in that order; junction bases with no gene match: 5. CDR3 size: 16 residues. CDR1 is MNHEY, CDR2 SMNVEV, per germline (reference sequence). The CDR3 nucleotides read TGTGCCAGCAGTTCCCGACAGGGCCCCTATAATTCACCCCTCCACTTT. Amino acid sequence: CASSSRQGPYNSPLHF.

The rearrangement uses TRBV7-8 and TRBJ1-2, with TRBD1 matching over 7 bases. Trimming at V came to 5 bases and at J to 2 bases, leaving 5 bases not matched to a gene. Germline V gene lookup returns CDR1 SGHVS and CDR2 FQNEAQ. This CDR3 contains 14 residues. CDR3 coding DNA: TGTGCCAGCAGCCCCGGGACAGAAAACTATGGCTACACCTTC. Translating gives CASSPGTENYGYTF.

DNA for the CDR3: TGCGCCAGCAGCTTGGATTGGCGGCACCTACGGGCTGAAGCTTTCTTT. Residues: CASSLDWRHLRAEAFF. This sequence joins TRBV5-1 and TRBJ1-1; D gene uncertain. The ends were cut back, 0 bases at V and 6 bases at J, with 18 bases in the middle. CDR3 size: 16 residues. Germline V lookup: CDR1 SGHRS, CDR2 YFSETQ. Combining the CDR3 with reference TRBV5-1 and TRBJ1-1 gives the whole variable domain KAGVTQTPRYLIKTRGQQVTLSCSPISGHRSVSWYQQTPGQGLQFLFEYFSETQRNKGNFPGRFSGRQFSNSRSEMNVSTLELGDSALYLCASSLDWRHLRAEAFFGQGTRLTVV.

The J gene is TRBJ1-2, the V gene TRBV15; 7 bases line up with TRBD1. The CDR3 is 14 residues long. V lost 0 bases, J lost 7 bases, and 5 bases stayed unmatched. Germline assignment: CDR1 LNHNV and CDR2 YYDKDF (reference sequence). In DNA form, the CDR3 reads TGTGCCACCAGCAGAGAAAGACAGGGTGGTGGCTACACCTTC. Translating it yields CATSRERQGGGYTF.

This sequence joins TRBV6-5 and TRBJ2-3, with 8 nucleotides matching TRBD1. V gave up 5 bases and J gave up 6 bases; unmatched junction bases: 7. Per germline, CDR1 MNHEY and CDR2 SVGAGI. The CDR3 length is 14 residues. The CDR3 sequence is CASSGQDRADTQYF. In DNA, the CDR3 is TGTGCCAGCAGTGGGCAGGACAGGGCTGATACGCAGTATTTT.